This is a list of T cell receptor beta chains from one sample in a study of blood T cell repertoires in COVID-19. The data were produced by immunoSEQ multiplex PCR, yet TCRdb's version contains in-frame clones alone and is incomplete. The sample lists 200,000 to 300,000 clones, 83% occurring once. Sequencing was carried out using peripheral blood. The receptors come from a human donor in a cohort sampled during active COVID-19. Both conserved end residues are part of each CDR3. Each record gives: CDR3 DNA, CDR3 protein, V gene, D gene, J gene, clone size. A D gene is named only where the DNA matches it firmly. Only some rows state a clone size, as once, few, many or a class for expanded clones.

DNA: TGTGCCAGCAGTCCCGCGAAACAGGGAAAATTAGCCAAAAACATTCAGTACTTC
CDR3: CASSPAKQGKLAKNIQYF
V: TRBV28
D: NA
J: TRBJ2-4
size: NA

DNA: TGTGCCAGCAGCTACGTCCTAGGACAGAACACTGAAGCTTTCTTT
CDR3: CASSYVLGQNTEAFF
V: TRBV5-6
D: NA
J: TRBJ1-1
size: NA

DNA: TGTGCCAGCAGCGTAGAGGGAGGGCGCTACTCTGGAAACACCATATATTTT
CDR3: CASSVEGGRYSGNTIYF
V: TRBV9
D: NA
J: TRBJ1-3
size: NA

DNA: TGTGCCAGCAGCTTCTTGGGACTAGCGGGAGGCCCGAACACCGGGGAGCTGTTTTTT
CDR3: CASSFLGLAGGPNTGELFF
V: TRBV7-2
D: TRBD2
J: TRBJ2-2
size: NA

DNA: TGTGCCAGCAGCTTAATCGTCCCTGGCACAGATACGCAGTATTTT
CDR3: CASSLIVPGTDTQYF
V: TRBV11-2
D: NA
J: TRBJ2-3
size: NA

DNA: TGCGCCAGCAGCTTGACAATGCAGGCTCAAGAGACCCAGTACTTC
CDR3: CASSLTMQAQETQYF
V: TRBV5-1
D: NA
J: TRBJ2-5
size: few

DNA: TGTGCCAGCAACGCCCCCGGTACTAGCGGGAGATACACAGATACGCAGTATTTT
CDR3: CASNAPGTSGRYTDTQYF
V: TRBV11-2
D: TRBD2
J: TRBJ2-3
size: NA

DNA: TGTGCCAGCAGTTACGGGGGGACAGGGCTCGGAAACACCATATATTTT
CDR3: CASSYGGTGLGNTIYF
V: TRBV6-5
D: TRBD1
J: TRBJ1-3
size: once

DNA: TGTGCCAGTAGGCTCGACAGGGGCGGGGGTCAAGAGACCCAGTACTTC
CDR3: CASRLDRGGGQETQYF
V: TRBV25-1
D: NA
J: TRBJ2-5
size: NA

DNA: TGTGCCAGCAGCCCCAGTGGGCGAGATACGCAGTATTTT
CDR3: CASSPSGRDTQYF
V: TRBV14
D: NA
J: TRBJ2-3
size: NA

DNA: TGCGCCAGCAGTGAGTCTCAGGGTTTTGATACGCAGTATTTT
CDR3: CASSESQGFDTQYF
V: TRBV10-1
D: NA
J: TRBJ2-3
size: NA

DNA: TGCGCCAGCAGCCTAACCGGGACAGGGACTAGCAATCAGCCCCAGCATTTT
CDR3: CASSLTGTGTSNQPQHF
V: TRBV5-1
D: TRBD1
J: TRBJ1-5
size: few

DNA: TGTGCCCTAGGCTCGGAAAAACTGTTTTTT
CDR3: CALGSEKLFF
V: TRBV30
D: NA
J: TRBJ1-4
size: once

DNA: TGTGCCAGCACCCGGGGGTGGAGCCAGGAGACCCAGTACTTC
CDR3: CASTRGWSQETQYF
V: TRBV5-4
D: NA
J: TRBJ2-5
size: NA

DNA: TGCGCCAGCAGTTGGGACAGACCAACTAATGAAAAACTGTTTTTT
CDR3: CASSWDRPTNEKLFF
V: TRBV5-1
D: TRBD1
J: TRBJ1-4
size: NA

DNA: TGTGCCAGCAGCTCCCGACTGACTAACAATGAGCAGTTCTTC
CDR3: CASSSRLTNNEQFF
V: TRBV11-2
D: NA
J: TRBJ2-1
size: NA